This T cell receptor (beta chain) was retrieved from a study of OX40 agonist ivuxolimab in advanced cancers. Some clones are missing from TCRdb's copy, which holds only in-frame ones; the method was immunoSEQ multiplex PCR. The sample yields roughly 8,600 clones, under 85% seen once. This clone has a single count. The sample consisted of CD4+ or CD8+ T cells sorted from blood, taken in a trial of the OX40 agonist ivuxolimab. The receptor comes from an adult with an advanced solid tumor such as melanoma, head and neck, liver or kidney cancer.

CDR3 bases: TGCGCCAGCAGCCAAGTGGGGGGGGGCTATGAGCAGTTCTTC. It translates to CASSQVGGGYEQFF. The chain combines TRBV4-1 with TRBJ2-1; tentatively, D is TRBD2 (7 bases). Trimming shortened V by 1 base and J by 8 bases, and 12 bases separated the two germline ends. The CDR3 totals 14 residues. Germline CDR1 MGHRA, CDR2 YSYEKL.